Detailed here is one TCR beta chain. Its antigen is undetermined. Measured with immunoSEQ multiplex PCR; TCRdb has only the in-frame clones, and not every one. The sample lists around 97,000 clones, under 90% occurring once. Deletions cut 7 bases from V and 0 bases from J, with 7 bases between. CDR1 is LNHDA and CDR2 is SQIVND in the germline V gene (reference sequence). The CDR3 has 14 residues. The entry originates in a study of OX40 agonist ivuxolimab in advanced cancers. On the study more broadly: An agonistic human IgG2 monoclonal antibody against OX40 (CD134) was given. Study-level findings and limits: At 0.1-3.0 mg/kg, partial responders had clonal expansion among the lowest observed. There were also nonresponders showing low normalized T-cell clonal expansion.

The receptor's source is an adult with an advanced solid tumor such as melanoma, head and neck, liver or kidney cancer. The starting material was CD4+ or CD8+ T cells sorted from blood, obtained in a trial of the OX40 agonist ivuxolimab. The chain uses TRBV19 and TRBJ2-6, with D hard to call. The CDR3 region is CASNAYSGANVLTF. For the CDR3, the DNA is TGTGCCAGTAACGCCTACTCTGGGGCCAACGTCCTGACTTTC.